This T cell receptor beta chain was sequenced in a study of metastatic and nonmetastatic thyroid tumors. The overall study: Repertoire comparison spanned blood and tumor or nodule tissue of malignant and benign thyroid patients.

Broader study findings: When malignant thyroid tumors were compared with benign nodules, TCR beta diversity was reportedly significantly higher in the malignant tumors. This held in both blood and tumor samples.

TCRdb reassembled clones from the PCR reads with MiXCR. The data hold more than 20,000 clones, with nearly 25% observed a single time. No treatment had been given to any patient before thyroid surgery. The table lists this clone with many counts. Its cognate antigen is unknown. This CDR3 contains 15 residues. The germline V gene has CDR1 SQVTM and CDR2 ANQGSEA. V dropped 6 bases and J dropped 4; count of bases not matched to a gene: 12. V gene TRBV29-1 combines with J gene TRBJ1-1; TRBD1 agrees at 9 bases. The sequence came from a female donor with papillary thyroid cancer or a benign thyroid nodule (not recorded which). Some clones in this sample may be carry-over from other donors' samples. The sequencing input was tumor tissue. This CDR3 is CSVVDTGGKGTEAFF. The CDR3 DNA sequence: TGCAGCGTGGTCGACACAGGGGGCAAGGGCACTGAAGCTTTCTTT.